These 20 T cell receptor beta chains originate from one sample sequenced in a study of shared T cell receptors in the human thymus. Measured with immunoSEQ multiplex PCR; TCRdb has only the in-frame clones, and not every one. Here the sample spans hundreds of thousands of clones, about 90% being singletons. Separately, the same data were catalogued under a study of human thymus T cells.

Sequencing input: thymocytes. Source of these receptors: a boy under three years old with a congenital heart defect.

This rearrangement joins TRBV12-5 to TRBJ1-3, with D hard to call. This CDR3 contains 16 residues. The germline gives CDR1 LGHNT, CDR2 FRNRAP. V dropped 0 bases and J dropped 0 bases, with 9 bases sitting between them. The CDR3 is CASGLVKSSSGNTIYF. As DNA, the CDR3 is TGTGCTAGTGGTTTGGTAAAGTCTAGCTCTGGAAACACCATATATTTT. Full variable domain (rest looked up from reference TRBV12-5 and TRBJ1-3): DARVTQTPRHKVTEMGQEVTMRCQPILGHNTVFWYRQTMMQGLELLAYFRNRAPLDDSGMPKDRFSAEMPDATLATLKIQPSEPRDSAVYFCASGLVKSSSGNTIYFGEGSWLTVV.

The J gene is TRBJ2-4, the V gene TRBV13, with D tentatively TRBD1 (6 bases). Germline V gene lookup returns CDR1 PRHDT and CDR2 FYEKMQ (reference sequence). Trimming took off 7 bases at V and 7 bases at J, with 20 bases between the two ends. The CDR3 spans 15 residues. The CDR3 DNA reads as TGTGCCAGCACCCAGATGTATGACAGGCCTAACATTCAGTACTTC. Protein product: CASTQMYDRPNIQYF. Based on the CDR3 plus reference TRBV13 and TRBJ2-4, the full variable domain is AAGVIQSPRHLIKEKRETATLKCYPIPRHDTVYWYQQGPGQDPQFLISFYEKMQSDKGSIPDRFSAQQFSDYHSELNMSSLELGDSALYFCASTQMYDRPNIQYFGAGTRLSVL.

The chain couples TRBV10-3 to TRBJ2-7, with 13 nucleotides matching TRBD2. Per germline, CDR1 ENHRY and CDR2 SYGVKD. Losses at the gene ends were 6 bases for V and 7 bases for J; bases not matched to a gene: 9. The CDR3 is 15 amino acids. CDR3 sequence reads: CAIRDRTSGSGEQYF. The CDR3 region has the DNA TGTGCCATCAGAGACAGGACTAGCGGGAGCGGGGAGCAGTACTTC.

V usage is TRBV7-2 and J usage is TRBJ1-6; 8 bases are a match to TRBD1. J was trimmed by 10 bases and V by 6 bases; bases with no gene match: 5. The CDR3 loop spans 13 amino acids. The germline gives CDR1 SGHTA, CDR2 FQGNSA. Here the CDR3 reads CASRSRGRSPLHF. The CDR3 DNA reads as TGTGCCAGCAGATCCAGGGGGCGGTCACCCCTCCACTTT. Based on the CDR3 plus reference TRBV7-2 and TRBJ1-6, the full variable domain is GAGVSQSPSNKVTEKGKDVELRCDPISGHTALYWYRQSLGQGLEFLIYFQGNSAPDKSGLPSDRFSAERTGGSVSTLTIQRTQQEDSAVYLCASRSRGRSPLHFGNGTRLTVT.

The chain recombines TRBV27 with TRBJ2-1, with 13 bases identical to TRBD2. Unmatched junction bases numbered 11, after V lost 5 bases and J lost 13 bases. CDR3 length: 15 residues. Germline lookup yields CDR1 MNHEY and CDR2 SMNVEV (reference sequence). The CDR3 region has the DNA TGTGCCAGCAGTCCGCGGACTAGCGGGAGTGTGTATCAGTTCTTC. Residues: CASSPRTSGSVYQFF.

V is TRBV28 and J is TRBJ2-3; 11 nucleotides line up with TRBD2. From germline, CDR1 is MDHEN and CDR2 SYDVKM. This CDR3 spans 17 amino acids. V lost 5 bases, J lost 5 bases, and 12 bases stayed unmatched. Here the CDR3 DNA reads TGTGCCAGCAGTACTCCCCGACTAGCGGGATTTTTAGATACGCAGTATTTT. Translating it yields CASSTPRLAGFLDTQYF. Using reference TRBV28 and TRBJ2-3 for the parts outside the CDR3, the full variable domain is DVKVTQSSRYLVKRTGEKVFLECVQDMDHENMFWYRQDPGLGLRLIYFSYDVKMKEKGDIPEGYSVSREKKERFSLILESASTNQTSMYLCASSTPRLAGFLDTQYFGPGTRLTVL.

This chain connects TRBV14 to TRBJ1-3; TRBD1 is a possible D gene (6 bases). This CDR3 contains 15 residues. The germline V and J ends were trimmed by 1 base and 3 bases, with 10 bases remaining between them. The germline V gene encodes CDR1 SGHDN and CDR2 FVKESK. The CDR3 bases are TGTGCCAGCAGCCAAGGACAGGCCGGTGGAAACACCATATATTTT. Translating gives CASSQGQAGGNTIYF.

The J gene is TRBJ2-2, the V gene TRBV4-3, with 8 bases identical to TRBD1. The CDR3 has 17 amino acids. CDR1 LGHNA and CDR2 YSLEER come from the germline V gene. The junction had 7 bases not matched to a gene; V was cut back by 1 base and J by 3 bases. This chain's CDR3 is CASSQGVKQGDTGELFF. DNA of the CDR3: TGCGCCAGCAGCCAAGGAGTTAAACAGGGGGACACCGGGGAGCTGTTTTTT.

The chain has TRBV21-1 and TRBJ1-1. TRBV21-1 is labeled a pseudogene. The CDR3 consists of 16 residues. This chain's CDR3 is CASKSSLARENTEAFF. The CDR3 DNA follows: TGTGCCAGCAAGTCGTCCCTCGCACGCGAGAACACTGAAGCTTTCTTT.

The chain couples TRBV28 to TRBJ2-1; 11 bases align to TRBD2. This CDR3 is 14 amino acids long. V shed 11 bases, J shed 3 bases, and the junction held 6 bases outside the gene matches. Per germline, CDR1 MDHEN and CDR2 SYDVKM. CDR3 residues: CAVSSGRLYNEQFF. The CDR3 DNA reads as TGTGCCGTTTCTAGCGGGAGGCTCTACAATGAGCAGTTCTTC.

The chain uses TRBV27 and TRBJ1-4; 7 bases line up with TRBD1. V shed 5 bases, J shed 3 bases, and the junction held 18 bases outside the gene matches. Germline V lookup: CDR1 MNHEY, CDR2 SMNVEV (reference sequence). This CDR3 has 19 amino acids. CDR3 sequence (DNA): TGTGCCAGCAGTCCTGCCCCGGGACAGAGCCATACACCTAATGAAAAACTGTTTTTT. Residues: CASSPAPGQSHTPNEKLFF.

The table lists this clone with a few counts. V usage is TRBV7-9 and J usage is TRBJ2-7; D ambiguous. V lost 6 bases to trimming and J lost 2 bases, with 8 bases between them. The CDR3 consists of 12 residues. Germline V gives CDR1 SEHNR, CDR2 FQNEAQ (reference sequence). The CDR3 DNA sequence: TGTGCCAGCAGTCGAACAGCCTACGAGCAGTACTTC. Residues: CASSRTAYEQYF.

This chain connects TRBV7-6 to TRBJ1-6, with no clear D. Per germline, CDR1 SGHVS and CDR2 FNYEAQ. The V end was cut by 4 bases, the J end by 0 bases, with 7 bases between. The CDR3 has 15 residues. CDR3 sequence (DNA): TGTGCCAGCAGCTCGAGTTACTCCTATAATTCACCCCTCCACTTT. It encodes CASSSSYSYNSPLHF.

This sequence joins TRBV2 and TRBJ2-5; TRBD2 might be the D (5 bases). The CDR3 has 14 residues. Germline V CDR1 and CDR2: SNHLY, FYNNEI. The ends were cut back, 4 bases at V and 4 bases at J, with 13 bases in the middle. CDR3 in amino acids: CASSGVLVGETQYF. In DNA form, the CDR3 reads TGTGCCAGCAGTGGGGTACTAGTAGGAGAGACCCAGTACTTC.

The rearrangement links TRBV6-5 to TRBJ1-1, with D possibly matching TRBD1 (6 bases). V lost 4 bases to trimming and J lost 1 base, with 13 bases between them. This CDR3 is built from 15 residues. CDR1 MNHEY and CDR2 SVGAGI come from the germline V gene. The CDR3 DNA is TGTGCCAGCAGTTCCGACCAGGGGAAGAACACTGAAGCTTTCTTT. Its translation is CASSSDQGKNTEAFF.

The gene calls are TRBV4-3 and TRBJ1-5; D unresolved. Germline V gives CDR1 LGHNA, CDR2 YSLEER. This CDR3 region has 14 residues. Between the trimmed V and J ends, which lost 1 base and 6 bases, there was a span of 10 bases. The CDR3 DNA reads TGCGCCAGCAGCCAAGTGGAGGGATGTCAGCCCCAGCATTTT. This encodes CASSQVEGCQPQHF.

The genes are TRBV28 and TRBJ1-1; D gene ambiguous. V gave up 3 bases and J gave up 7 bases, with 6 bases separating them. The CDR3 extends over 11 amino acids. Per germline, CDR1 MDHEN and CDR2 SYDVKM. The CDR3 reads CASSFYSEAFF. The DNA for the CDR3 is TGTGCCAGCAGTTTTTACAGTGAAGCTTTCTTT.

The rearrangement links TRBV5-8 to TRBJ2-7; 8 positions agree with TRBD1. In germline, CDR1 is SGHTS, CDR2 YDEGEE. The CDR3 sequence is 16 residues long. Trimming removed 1 base from V and 3 bases from J; junction bases left unmatched: 9. CDR3 loop: CASSLRGGQVNYEQYF. The DNA of the CDR3 is TGTGCCAGCAGCTTGAGAGGGGGACAGGTTAACTACGAGCAGTACTTC.

The J gene is TRBJ2-3, the V gene TRBV11-2; 14 positions match TRBD2. With 1 base clipped from V and 11 bases from J, the junction kept 11 bases outside the gene matches. This CDR3 comprises 17 residues. CDR1 SGHAT and CDR2 FQNNGV come from the germline V gene. CDR3 loop: CASSLVRLAGGLGVQYF. In DNA, the CDR3 is TGTGCCAGCAGCTTAGTGCGACTAGCGGGGGGGCTTGGTGTGCAGTATTTT.

This chain links TRBV4-1 with TRBJ2-1; 12 nucleotides align to TRBD2. This CDR3 is built from 21 residues. Germline lookup yields CDR1 MGHRA and CDR2 YSYEKL. With 1 base clipped from V and 0 bases from J, the junction kept 13 bases outside the gene matches. The CDR3 sequence is CASSQALAGGPKGSSYNEQFF. Here the CDR3 DNA reads TGCGCCAGCAGCCAAGCTCTAGCGGGAGGGCCCAAGGGGAGCTCCTACAATGAGCAGTTCTTC.